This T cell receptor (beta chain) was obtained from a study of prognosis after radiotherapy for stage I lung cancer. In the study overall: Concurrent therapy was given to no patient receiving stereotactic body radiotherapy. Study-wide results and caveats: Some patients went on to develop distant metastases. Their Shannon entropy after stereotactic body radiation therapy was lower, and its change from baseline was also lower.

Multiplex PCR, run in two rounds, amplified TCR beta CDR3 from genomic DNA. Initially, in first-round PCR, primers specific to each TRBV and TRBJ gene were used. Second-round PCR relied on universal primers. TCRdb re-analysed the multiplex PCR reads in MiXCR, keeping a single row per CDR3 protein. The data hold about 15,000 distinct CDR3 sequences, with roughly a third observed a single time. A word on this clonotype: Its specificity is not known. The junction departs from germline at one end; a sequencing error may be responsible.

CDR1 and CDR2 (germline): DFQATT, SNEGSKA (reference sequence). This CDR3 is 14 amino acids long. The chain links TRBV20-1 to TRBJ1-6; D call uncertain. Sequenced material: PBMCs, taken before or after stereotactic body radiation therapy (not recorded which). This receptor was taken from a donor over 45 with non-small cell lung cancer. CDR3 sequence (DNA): TGCAGTGCTAGAGTGTTCCTCCCAGGTTCACGCCTCAACTTT. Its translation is CSARVFLPGSRLNF.